These T cell receptor beta chains were read from a single sample in a study of blood T cell repertoires in COVID-19. The data were produced by immunoSEQ multiplex PCR, yet TCRdb's version contains in-frame clones alone and is incomplete. The sample records roughly 300,000 clones, less than 90% being singletons. Specimen: peripheral blood. These receptors all stem from a human donor in a cohort sampled during active COVID-19. CDR3s include the opening cysteine and the closing phenylalanine or tryptophan. D genes are given only for firm matches. Size is omitted from some rows. Given values are once, few, many or a class for expanded clones.

d_gene	v_gene	j_gene	abundance	CDR3nt	CDR3aa
TRBD2	TRBV7-8	TRBJ2-3	.	TGTGCCAGCAGCTTCCTAGCGGGGGACACAGATACGCAGTATTTT	CASSFLAGDTDTQYF
.	TRBV6-5	TRBJ1-1	.	TGTGCCAGCAGTTACTCTATTCTAGGCACTGAAGCTTTCTTT	CASSYSILGTEAFF
.	TRBV4-2	TRBJ2-6	few	TGTGCCAGCAGCCACCGCCGGGGTACGGGGGCCAACGTCCTGACTTTC	CASSHRRGTGANVLTF
.	TRBV5-6	TRBJ2-1	.	TGTGCCAGCAGCCAAGCTAGAGAACAGTTCTTC	CASSQAREQFF
TRBD1	TRBV20-1	TRBJ2-7	once	TGCAGTGCTCGACAGGGGAACGAGCAGTACTTC	CSARQGNEQYF
TRBD1	TRBV5-4	TRBJ2-2	.	TGTGCCAGCAGCTTGAAGGGGACAGGCGTCACCGGGGAGCTGTTTTTT	CASSLKGTGVTGELFF
TRBD1	TRBV11-2	TRBJ2-1	.	TGTGCCAGCAGCTTCGACAGGGCGGGTGAGCAGTTCTTC	CASSFDRAGEQFF
.	TRBV2	TRBJ1-5	.	TGTGCCAGCAAGGGGGATAGCAATCAGCCCCAGCATTTT	CASKGDSNQPQHF
TRBD1	TRBV4-1	TRBJ1-4	.	TGCGCCAGCCGAAGAACAGGGGCCACAACTAATGAAAAACTGTTTTTT	CASRRTGATTNEKLFF
TRBD2	TRBV9	TRBJ2-1	once	TGTGCCAGCAGCGTAGGGGAGGGGACTAGGCTGTATGAGCAGTTCTTC	CASSVGEGTRLYEQFF
.	TRBV13	TRBJ2-2	few	TGTGCCAGCAGTCCAAGCGGGCACTACACCGGGGAGCTGTTTTTT	CASSPSGHYTGELFF
.	TRBV7-2	TRBJ1-3	.	TGTGCCAGCAGCTACCTCACAGGGATCTCTGGAAACACCATATATTTT	CASSYLTGISGNTIYF
TRBD1	TRBV18	TRBJ2-1	once	TGTGCCAGCTCTCGACAGGGGGCCTACAATGAGCAGTTCTTC	CASSRQGAYNEQFF
TRBD2	TRBV6-5	TRBJ2-7	.	TGTGCCAGCGGAAGACTAGCGGGGAAGAACGAGCAGTACTTC	CASGRLAGKNEQYF
TRBD1	TRBV7-9	TRBJ2-7	.	TGTGCCAGCAGCCTGGAGGGGGGGACAGGGTCCTACGAGCAGTACTTC	CASSLEGGTGSYEQYF
.	TRBV18	TRBJ2-1	.	TGTGCCAGCTCACCAGACAGATACAATGAGCAGTTCTTC	CASSPDRYNEQFF
.	TRBV7-2	TRBJ2-7	.	TGTGCCAGCAGCTTCGGCGGAGCCTACGAGCAGTACTTC	CASSFGGAYEQYF
.	TRBV19	TRBJ1-5	.	TGTGCCAGTAGTATAGACCGAGGTTACAATCAGCCCCAGCATTTT	CASSIDRGYNQPQHF
.	TRBV5-4	TRBJ2-1	.	TGTGCCAGCAGTCCGGGCCGCGGGACGGTGAATAATGAGCAGTTCTTC	CASSPGRGTVNNEQFF
.	TRBV5-1	TRBJ2-5	.	TGCGCCAGCAGCTTGGGGACAAGTCAAGAGACCCAGTACTTC	CASSLGTSQETQYF
.	TRBV7-2	TRBJ2-1	.	TGTGCCAGCAGTCGTGACTCGAGCTCCTACAATGAGCAGTTCTTC	CASSRDSSSYNEQFF
TRBD2	TRBV3-1/TRBV3-2	TRBJ2-3	.	TGTGCCAGCAGCCAAGTGGCAGCGGGAGCCTGGGATACGCAGTATTTT	CASSQVAAGAWDTQYF
.	TRBV15	TRBJ1-2	.	TGTGCCACCAGCAGAGGAGGGAGTGGCTATGGCTACACCTTC	CATSRGGSGYGYTF
.	TRBV5-6	TRBJ1-6	.	TGTGCCAGCAGCCTCCAGACAGGACCCCTCCACTTT	CASSLQTGPLHF
TRBD2	TRBV15	TRBJ2-1	.	TGTGCCACCAGCCGGGAGGGTACGGGGTACAATGAGCAGTTCTTC	CATSREGTGYNEQFF
TRBD2	TRBV12-5	TRBJ2-3	.	TGTGCTAGTGGTTTGTGGCACGGGGGGACTAGCGCGGCAGATACGCAGTATTTT	CASGLWHGGTSAADTQYF
.	TRBV11-2	TRBJ2-1	.	TGTGCCAGCAAAGCCAGGTACTCCTACAATGAGCAGTTCTTC	CASKARYSYNEQFF